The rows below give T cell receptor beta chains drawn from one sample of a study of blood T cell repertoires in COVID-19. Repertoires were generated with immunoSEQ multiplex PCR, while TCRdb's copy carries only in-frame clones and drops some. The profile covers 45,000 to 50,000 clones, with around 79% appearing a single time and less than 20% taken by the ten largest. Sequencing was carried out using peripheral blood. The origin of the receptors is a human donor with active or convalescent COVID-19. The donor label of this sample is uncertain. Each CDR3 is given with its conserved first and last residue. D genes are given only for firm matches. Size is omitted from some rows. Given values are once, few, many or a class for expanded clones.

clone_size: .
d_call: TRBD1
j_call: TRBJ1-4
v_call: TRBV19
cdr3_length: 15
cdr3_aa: CASSIATGVNEKLFF
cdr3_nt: TGTGCCAGTAGTATAGCCACAGGGGTTAATGAAAAACTGTTTTTT

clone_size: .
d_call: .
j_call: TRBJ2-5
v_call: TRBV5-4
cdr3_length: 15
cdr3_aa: CASSFRQAQGETQYF
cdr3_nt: TGTGCCAGCAGCTTCAGACAGGCGCAAGGGGAGACCCAGTACTTC

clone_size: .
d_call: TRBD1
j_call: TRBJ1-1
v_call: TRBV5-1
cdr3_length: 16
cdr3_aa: CASSPYRQGMNTEAFF
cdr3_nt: TGCGCCAGCAGCCCCTACCGACAGGGGATGAACACTGAAGCTTTCTTT

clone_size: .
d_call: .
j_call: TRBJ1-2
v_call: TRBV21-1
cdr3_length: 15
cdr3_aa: CASAPHMIADYGYTF
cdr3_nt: TGTGCCAGCGCCCCTCACATGATCGCCGACTATGGCTACACCTTC

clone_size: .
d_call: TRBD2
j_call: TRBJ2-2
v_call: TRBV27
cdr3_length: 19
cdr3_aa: CASSDLQSGGAIYPGELFF
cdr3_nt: TGTGCCAGCAGTGATCTACAGTCGGGAGGGGCGATATATCCCGGGGAGCTGTTTTTT

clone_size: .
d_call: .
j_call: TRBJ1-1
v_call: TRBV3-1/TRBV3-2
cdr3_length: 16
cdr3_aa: CASSRRDRSMNTEAFF
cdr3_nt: TGTGCCAGCAGTCGTAGAGACAGGTCCATGAACACTGAAGCTTTCTTT

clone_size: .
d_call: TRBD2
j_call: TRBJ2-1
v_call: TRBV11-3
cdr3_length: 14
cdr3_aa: CASSFGGRGREQFF
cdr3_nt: TGTGCCAGCAGCTTTGGCGGGAGGGGTCGAGAGCAGTTCTTC

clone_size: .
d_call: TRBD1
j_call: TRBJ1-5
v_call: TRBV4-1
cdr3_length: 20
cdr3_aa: CASSQEKRLRQGGSNQPQHF
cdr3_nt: TGCGCCAGCAGCCAAGAGAAGAGGTTGAGACAGGGGGGGAGCAATCAGCCCCAGCATTTT

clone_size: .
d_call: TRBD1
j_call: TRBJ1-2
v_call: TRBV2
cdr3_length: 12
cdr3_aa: CASRVTGFGYTF
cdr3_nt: TGTGCCAGCAGGGTGACAGGGTTCGGCTACACCTTC

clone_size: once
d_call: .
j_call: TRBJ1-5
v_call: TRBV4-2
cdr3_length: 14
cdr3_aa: CASSQDQGWPPQHF
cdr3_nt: TGTGCCAGCAGCCAAGATCAGGGGTGGCCGCCCCAGCATTTT

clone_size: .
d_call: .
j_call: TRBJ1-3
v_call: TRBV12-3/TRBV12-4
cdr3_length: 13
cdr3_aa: CASSYPGGNTIYF
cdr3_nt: TGTGCCAGCAGTTACCCCGGTGGAAACACCATATATTTT

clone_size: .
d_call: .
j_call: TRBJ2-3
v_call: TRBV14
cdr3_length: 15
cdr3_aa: CASSQDSYSTDTQYF
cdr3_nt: TGTGCCAGCAGCCAAGACAGTTATAGCACAGATACGCAGTATTTT

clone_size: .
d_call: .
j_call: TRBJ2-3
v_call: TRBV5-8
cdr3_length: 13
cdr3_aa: CASRAGGTDTQYF
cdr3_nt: TGTGCCAGCCGAGCAGGGGGCACAGATACGCAGTATTTT

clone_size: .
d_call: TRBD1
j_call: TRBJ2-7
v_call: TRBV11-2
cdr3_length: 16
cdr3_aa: CASSLVRTGGVYEQYF
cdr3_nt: TGTGCCAGCAGCTTAGTGCGGACAGGGGGCGTCTACGAGCAGTACTTC

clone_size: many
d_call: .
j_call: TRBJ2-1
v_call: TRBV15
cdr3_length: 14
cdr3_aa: CATSRKSNYREQFF
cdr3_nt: TGTGCCACCAGCAGAAAGTCCAACTACCGTGAGCAGTTCTTC

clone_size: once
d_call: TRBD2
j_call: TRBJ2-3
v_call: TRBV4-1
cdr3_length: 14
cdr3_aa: CASSPGTSSDTQYF
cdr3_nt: TGCGCCAGCAGCCCTGGGACTAGCTCGGATACGCAGTATTTT

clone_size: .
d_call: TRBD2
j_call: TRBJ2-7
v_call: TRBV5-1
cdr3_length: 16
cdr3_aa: CASSQDSGLAVYEQYF
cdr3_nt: TGCGCCAGCAGCCAGGACTCGGGACTAGCGGTCTACGAGCAGTACTTC

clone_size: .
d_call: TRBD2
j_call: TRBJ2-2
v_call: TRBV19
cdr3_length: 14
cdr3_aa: CASSRTSGTGELFF
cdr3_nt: TGTGCCAGTAGTAGGACTAGCGGGACCGGGGAGCTGTTTTTT

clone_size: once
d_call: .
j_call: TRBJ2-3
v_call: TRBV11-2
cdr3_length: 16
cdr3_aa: CASSSGVGFDTDTQYF
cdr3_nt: TGTGCCAGCAGCTCCGGGGTGGGTTTCGACACAGATACGCAGTATTTT

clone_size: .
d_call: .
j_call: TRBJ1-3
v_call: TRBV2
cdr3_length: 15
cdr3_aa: CASSEQLNSGNTIYF
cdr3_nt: TGTGCCAGCAGTGAACAGTTGAACTCTGGAAACACCATATATTTT

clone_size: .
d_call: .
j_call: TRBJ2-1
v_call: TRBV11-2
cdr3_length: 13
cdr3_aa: CASSLDPGLEQFF
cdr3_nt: TGTGCCAGCAGCTTAGATCCCGGGTTAGAGCAGTTCTTC

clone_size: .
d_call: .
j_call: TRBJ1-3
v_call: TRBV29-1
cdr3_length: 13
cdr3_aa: CSVQQGMGDTIYF
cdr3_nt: TGCAGCGTTCAACAGGGAATGGGAGACACCATATATTTT

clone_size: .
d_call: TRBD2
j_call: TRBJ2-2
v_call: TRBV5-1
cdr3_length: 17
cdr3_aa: CASSPRGTSGNTGELFF
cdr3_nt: TGCGCCAGCAGCCCGAGGGGGACTAGCGGGAACACCGGGGAGCTGTTTTTT

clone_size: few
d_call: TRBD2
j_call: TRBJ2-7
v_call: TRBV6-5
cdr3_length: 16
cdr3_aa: CASSSRKAGGGHEQYF
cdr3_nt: TGTGCCAGCAGTTCCCGAAAAGCGGGAGGCGGGCACGAGCAGTACTTC

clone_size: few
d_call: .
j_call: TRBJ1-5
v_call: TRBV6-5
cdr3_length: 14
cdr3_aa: CASSSRDSNQPQHF
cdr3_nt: TGTGCCAGCAGTTCCAGGGATAGCAATCAGCCCCAGCATTTT

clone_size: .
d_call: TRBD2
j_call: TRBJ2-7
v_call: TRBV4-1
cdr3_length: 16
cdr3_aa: CASSQDWGGEIYEQYF
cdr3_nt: TGCGCCAGCAGCCAAGATTGGGGGGGGGAGATCTACGAGCAGTACTTC

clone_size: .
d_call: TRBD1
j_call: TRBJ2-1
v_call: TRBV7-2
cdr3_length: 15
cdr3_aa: CASSPGTGGYNEQFF
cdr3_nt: TGTGCCAGCAGCCCGGGGACAGGGGGCTACAATGAGCAGTTCTTC

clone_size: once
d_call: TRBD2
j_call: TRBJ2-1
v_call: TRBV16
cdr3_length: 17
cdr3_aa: CASSQRTSGAVGNEQFF
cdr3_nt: TGTGCCAGCAGCCAACGGACTAGCGGGGCGGTGGGCAATGAGCAGTTCTTC

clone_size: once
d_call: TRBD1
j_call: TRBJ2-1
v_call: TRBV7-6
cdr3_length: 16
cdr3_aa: CASSLVVGTGGDEQFF
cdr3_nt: TGTGCCAGCAGCTTAGTCGTTGGGACAGGGGGCGATGAGCAGTTCTTC

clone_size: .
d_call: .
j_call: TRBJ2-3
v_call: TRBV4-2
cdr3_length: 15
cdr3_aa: CASSQDTSSTDTQYF
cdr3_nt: TGTGCCAGCAGCCAAGATACTTCTAGCACAGATACGCAGTATTTT

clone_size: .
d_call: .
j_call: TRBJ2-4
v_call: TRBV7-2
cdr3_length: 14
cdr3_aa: CASSLGQGIRTQYF
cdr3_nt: TGTGCCAGCAGCTTAGGGCAGGGGATTAGGACTCAGTACTTC

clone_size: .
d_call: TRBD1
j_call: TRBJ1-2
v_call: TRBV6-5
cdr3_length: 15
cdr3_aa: CATDRDASGSNLYTF
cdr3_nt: TGTGCCACCGACAGGGACGCGAGTGGGTCGAACCTGTACACCTTC

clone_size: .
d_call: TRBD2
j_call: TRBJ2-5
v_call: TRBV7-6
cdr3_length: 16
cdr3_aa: CASSFVAGGPGETQYF
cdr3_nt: TGTGCCAGCAGCTTCGTAGCGGGAGGGCCTGGAGAGACCCAGTACTTC

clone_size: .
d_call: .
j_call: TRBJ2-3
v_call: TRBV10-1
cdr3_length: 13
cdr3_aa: CASNGEHTDTQYF
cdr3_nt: TGCGCCAGCAACGGGGAGCACACAGATACGCAGTATTTT

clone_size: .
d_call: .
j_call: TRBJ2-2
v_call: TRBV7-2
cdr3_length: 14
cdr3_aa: CASSSSNGAGELFF
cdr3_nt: TGTGCCAGCAGCTCATCCAACGGGGCCGGGGAGCTGTTTTTT

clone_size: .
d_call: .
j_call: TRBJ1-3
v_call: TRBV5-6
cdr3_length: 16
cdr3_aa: CASSLAQGHSGNTIYF
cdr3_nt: TGTGCCAGCAGCTTGGCCCAGGGACACTCTGGAAACACCATATATTTT

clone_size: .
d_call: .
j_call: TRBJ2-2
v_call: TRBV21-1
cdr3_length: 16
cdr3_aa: CASSLATSGRPGELFF
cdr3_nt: TGTGCCAGCAGCCTCGCGACTAGCGGGAGACCCGGGGAGCTGTTTTTT

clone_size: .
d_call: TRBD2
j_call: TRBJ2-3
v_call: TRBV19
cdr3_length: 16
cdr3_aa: CASSLTGTSGTDTQYF
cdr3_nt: TGTGCCAGTAGTCTGACCGGGACTAGCGGCACAGATACGCAGTATTTT

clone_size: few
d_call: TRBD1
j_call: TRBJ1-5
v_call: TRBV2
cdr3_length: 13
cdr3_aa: CASRMTGGQPQHF
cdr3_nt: TGTGCCAGCAGGATGACAGGGGGCCAGCCCCAGCATTTT

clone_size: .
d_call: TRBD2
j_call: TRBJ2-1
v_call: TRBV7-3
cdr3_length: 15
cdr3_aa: CASSYVAGADNEQFF
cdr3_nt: TGTGCCAGCAGCTACGTAGCGGGAGCCGACAATGAGCAGTTCTTC

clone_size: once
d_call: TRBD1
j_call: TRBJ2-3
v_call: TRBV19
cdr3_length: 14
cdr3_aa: CASTLGQDPDTQYF
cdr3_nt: TGTGCCAGTACCCTAGGACAGGACCCAGATACGCAGTATTTT

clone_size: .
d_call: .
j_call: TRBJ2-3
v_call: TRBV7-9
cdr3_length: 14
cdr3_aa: CASSLSRGTDTQYF
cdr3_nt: TGTGCCAGCAGCTTAAGCAGGGGAACGGATACGCAGTATTTT

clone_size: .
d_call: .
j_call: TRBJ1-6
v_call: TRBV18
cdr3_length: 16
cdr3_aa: CASSPSGDIFNSPLHF
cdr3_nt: TGTGCCAGCTCACCCAGCGGGGACATCTTTAATTCACCCCTCCACTTT

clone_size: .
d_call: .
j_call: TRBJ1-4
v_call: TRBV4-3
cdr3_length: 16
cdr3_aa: CASSQDVGRRDEKLFF
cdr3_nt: TGCGCCAGCAGCCAAGATGTGGGTCGGAGGGATGAAAAACTGTTTTTT

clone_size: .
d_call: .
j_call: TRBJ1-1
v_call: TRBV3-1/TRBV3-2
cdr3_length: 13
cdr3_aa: CASSRRGGAEAFF
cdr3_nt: TGTGCCAGCAGCCGTCGGGGGGGGGCTGAAGCTTTCTTT

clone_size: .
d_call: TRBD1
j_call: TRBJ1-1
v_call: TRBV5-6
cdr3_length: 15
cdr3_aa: CASSSRQGAYTEAFF
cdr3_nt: TGTGCCAGCAGCTCACGACAGGGTGCATACACTGAAGCTTTCTTT

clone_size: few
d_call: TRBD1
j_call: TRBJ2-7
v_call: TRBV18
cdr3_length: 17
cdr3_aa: CASSLVSQDRVSYEQYF
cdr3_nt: TGTGCCAGCTCACTAGTGTCCCAGGACAGGGTCTCCTACGAGCAGTACTTC

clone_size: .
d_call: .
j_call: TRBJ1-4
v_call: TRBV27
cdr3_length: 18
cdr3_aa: CASSLNFDGAGASEKLFF
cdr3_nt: TGTGCCAGCAGTTTAAATTTCGACGGGGCAGGGGCCTCCGAAAAACTGTTTTTT

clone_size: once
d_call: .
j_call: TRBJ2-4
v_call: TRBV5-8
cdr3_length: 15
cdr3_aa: CASRTGEMHKNIQYF
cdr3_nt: TGTGCCAGCAGGACAGGCGAAATGCATAAAAACATTCAGTACTTC

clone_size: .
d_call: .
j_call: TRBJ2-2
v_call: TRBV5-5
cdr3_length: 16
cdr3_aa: CASSLATGQYTGELFF
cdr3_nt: TGTGCCAGCAGCTTGGCTACCGGACAGTACACCGGGGAGCTGTTTTTT

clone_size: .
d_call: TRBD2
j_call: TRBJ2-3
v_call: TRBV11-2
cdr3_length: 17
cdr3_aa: CASWRGASGSFADTQYF
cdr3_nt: TGTGCCAGCTGGCGGGGGGCTAGCGGGAGTTTTGCAGATACGCAGTATTTT

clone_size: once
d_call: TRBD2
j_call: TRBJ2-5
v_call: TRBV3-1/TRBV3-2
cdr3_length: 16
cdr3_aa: CASSPGGLAGRETQYF
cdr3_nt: TGTGCCAGCAGCCCAGGCGGACTAGCGGGGCGAGAGACCCAGTACTTC

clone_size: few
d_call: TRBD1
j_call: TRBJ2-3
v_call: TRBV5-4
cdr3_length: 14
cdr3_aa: CAPRDRSSTDTQYF
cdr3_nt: TGTGCCCCCCGGGACAGGTCTAGCACAGATACGCAGTATTTT

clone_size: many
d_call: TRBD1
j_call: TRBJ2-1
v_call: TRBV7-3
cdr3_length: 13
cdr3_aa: CASSRTGDNEQFF
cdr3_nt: TGTGCCAGCAGCCGGACAGGCGACAATGAGCAGTTCTTC